Below, one TCR beta chain is given with its context. This sample was taken from a study of T cell changes during pregnancy in multiple sclerosis. CDR3 length equals 13 residues. Germline CDR1 PRHDT, CDR2 FYEKMQ (reference sequence). Trimming at V came to 3 bases and at J to 4 bases, leaving 2 bases not matched to a gene. This table comes from immunoSEQ multiplex PCR, and its TCRdb copy is limited to in-frame clones, with some not included. The table includes some 21,000 clones, around nine tenths detected once. This sequence originates from a female donor in good health, enrolled as a control in a pregnancy study. The chain is built from TRBV13 and TRBJ2-7; 8 nucleotides match TRBD1. Sequencing used CD8+ T cells from peripheral blood mononuclear cells, obtained in the second trimester of pregnancy. CDR3 DNA sequence: TGTGCCAGCAGCTTCGGACAGGGATACGAGCAGTACTTC. The encoded protein is CASSFGQGYEQYF.